The 18 T cell receptor beta chains given below trace back to one sample, sequenced in a study of blood T cell repertoires in COVID-19. The assay was immunoSEQ multiplex PCR, and TCRdb's table has in-frame clones only and misses some. The repertoire holds 150,000 to 200,000 clones, with approximately 88% as singletons. Specimen: PBMCs or T cells enriched from blood (not recorded which). The receptors were gathered from a woman aged 60-70 years who had recovered from COVID-19.

The rearrangement joins TRBV20-1 to TRBJ1-3; D is unresolved. This CDR3 has 15 amino acids. CDR1 and CDR2 (germline): DFQATT, SNEGSKA (reference sequence). V was trimmed by 3 bases and J by 0 bases, leaving 12 bases between them. The CDR3 DNA follows: TGCAGTGCTAGTGGTTCTCACAACTCTGGAAACACCATATATTTT. Its translation is CSASGSHNSGNTIYF.

This clone was recorded a few times. The chain couples TRBV7-9 to TRBJ2-1; 9 bases agree with TRBD1. V was clipped by 2 bases and J by 7 bases; unmatched bases: 6. The CDR3 has 15 amino acids. The germline gives CDR1 SEHNR, CDR2 FQNEAQ (reference sequence). CDR3 in amino acids: CASSLLQGAANEQFF. The CDR3 DNA follows: TGTGCCAGCAGCTTACTACAGGGGGCGGCGAATGAGCAGTTCTTC.

The V gene is TRBV7-8, the J gene TRBJ1-4, with D possibly being TRBD1 (5 bases). Germline V gives CDR1 SGHVS, CDR2 FQNEAQ. Trimming stripped 1 base from V and 4 bases from J, with 16 bases between. The CDR3 is made up of 17 amino acids. CDR3 sequence: CASSLGNLGQVNEKLFF. CDR3 bases: TGTGCCAGCAGCTTAGGGAACCTCGGACAAGTTAATGAAAAACTGTTTTTT.

This clone was observed a handful of times. This chain uses TRBV4-1 with TRBJ1-4, with 7 bases lining up with TRBD1. Germline V gene sequence: CDR1 MGHRA, CDR2 YSYEKL. V shed 2 bases, J shed 1 base, and the junction held 4 bases outside the gene matches. This CDR3 is built from 16 residues. The CDR3: CASSQPAGGTNEKLFF. DNA for the CDR3: TGCGCCAGCAGCCAACCGGCAGGGGGAACTAATGAAAAACTGTTTTTT.

The CDR3 region has the DNA TGTGCCAGCAGTTTATCCCCGACAGGGGCAAGCGGGGAGACCCAGTACTTC. This sequence encodes CASSLSPTGASGETQYF. The V call is TRBV27, the J call TRBJ2-5; 8 bases map to TRBD1. Germline CDR1 MNHEY, CDR2 SMNVEV (reference sequence). V was clipped by 0 bases and J by 5 bases; unmatched bases: 11. This CDR3 comprises 17 residues.

This chain connects TRBV27 to TRBJ1-5; no clear D. The CDR3 has 17 amino acids. With 0 bases removed from V and 1 base from J, the gap between germline ends came to 13 bases. CDR1 and CDR2 from the germline V gene are MNHEY and SMNVEV (reference sequence). The CDR3 spells CASSLSGGFGSNQPQHF. The CDR3 DNA is TGTGCCAGCAGTTTATCGGGTGGATTCGGGAGCAATCAGCCCCAGCATTTT.

The J gene is TRBJ1-5, the V gene TRBV10-3, with unresolved D. Germline assignment: CDR1 ENHRY and CDR2 SYGVKD. V dropped 6 bases and J dropped 4 bases, with 10 bases sitting between them. The CDR3 is 13 residues long. The CDR3 DNA follows: TGTGCCATCAGGCCTGATAGAAATCAGCCCCAGCATTTT. It is translated as CAIRPDRNQPQHF.

V and J are TRBV7-2 and TRBJ1-1, with D possibly TRBD1 on 6 matching bases. Germline CDR1 reads SGHTA; CDR2 reads FQGNSA. The V end was cut by 5 bases, the J end by 1 base, with 14 bases between. This CDR3 spans 15 amino acids. The CDR3 loop is CASSAQGPPNTEAFF. The CDR3 DNA sequence: TGTGCCAGCAGCGCTCAGGGGCCCCCGAACACTGAAGCTTTCTTT.

This chain uses TRBV4-1 with TRBJ2-7; 8 bases line up with TRBD1. After removal of 3 bases from V and 3 bases from J, the junction contained 7 bases not matched to a gene. The germline gives CDR1 MGHRA, CDR2 YSYEKL. CDR3 length: 15 amino acids. The CDR3 DNA is TGCGCCAGCAGCCATCTATCCGGGACAGGCTACGAGCAGTACTTC. The encoded protein is CASSHLSGTGYEQYF.

This sequence joins TRBV4-1 and TRBJ2-1; 8 bases match TRBD2. Germline assignment: CDR1 MGHRA and CDR2 YSYEKL. The CDR3 contains 15 residues. V dropped 1 base and J dropped 9; count of bases not matched to a gene: 8. The CDR3 DNA reads as TGCGCCAGCAGCCAAGCCCCGGGACTAGGGAGTGAGCAGTTCTTC. Translated: CASSQAPGLGSEQFF.

This chain connects TRBV29-1 to TRBJ1-2, with 7 bases fitting TRBD1. CDR3 length: 12 amino acids. J was trimmed by 3 bases and V by 6 bases; bases with no gene match: 4. Germline V gives CDR1 SQVTM, CDR2 ANQGSEA. The CDR3 DNA is TGCAGCGTCACACAGGGGCACTATGGCTACACCTTC. Its translation: CSVTQGHYGYTF.

This clone was picked up one time. The rearrangement links TRBV28 to TRBJ2-7, with a weak D call TRBD1 (6 bases). CDR3 length equals 14 residues. The germline V gene has CDR1 MDHEN and CDR2 SYDVKM. Deletions cut 1 base from V and 0 bases from J, with 7 bases between. DNA for the CDR3: TGTGCCAGCAGTTTATTGGGGGCCTCCTACGAGCAGTACTTC. Residues: CASSLLGASYEQYF.

The chain recombines TRBV11-2 with TRBJ1-6, with D unresolved. The CDR3 covers 12 residues. In germline, CDR1 is SGHAT, CDR2 FQNNGV. The V gene lost 0 bases and the J gene lost 13 bases, with 7 bases spanning the gap. CDR3 in DNA: TGTGCCAGCAGCTTAGAGAGTATCCCCCTCCACTTT. Translation: CASSLESIPLHF.

This clone was counted only a few times. The chain employs TRBV12-3 or TRBV12-4 and TRBJ1-1; D gene ambiguous. Trimming removed 5 bases from V and 7 bases from J, with 14 bases in between. The CDR3 extends over 13 amino acids. The CDR3 DNA reads TGTGCCAGCAGTCGACTGGATAGAGGTGAAGCTTTCTTT. Its translation is CASSRLDRGEAFF.

This chain connects TRBV12-3 or TRBV12-4 to TRBJ2-2, with a tentative D call TRBD2 (6 bases). This CDR3 is built from 12 residues. V lost 7 bases, J lost 3 bases, and 6 bases lay in between. The CDR3 sequence: CASTSDTGELFF. In DNA form, the CDR3 reads TGTGCCAGCACTAGCGACACCGGGGAGCTGTTTTTT.

The V gene is TRBV5-1, the J gene TRBJ2-2; TRBD1 is a possible D gene (6 bases). This CDR3 has 13 amino acids. CDR1 SGHRS and CDR2 YFSETQ come from the germline V gene. V lost 2 bases, J lost 5 bases, and 7 bases lay in between. The CDR3 nucleotides read TGCGCCAGCAGCTTCCAGGGGACCGGGGAGCTGTTTTTT. This encodes CASSFQGTGELFF.

The genes are TRBV4-1 and TRBJ2-5, with a tentative D call TRBD1 (6 bases). The V gene lost 2 bases and the J gene lost 3 bases, with 10 bases spanning the gap. This CDR3 spans 14 amino acids. Germline V CDR1 and CDR2: MGHRA, YSYEKL. The CDR3 DNA follows: TGCGCCAGCAGCCAAATAGGACAGAAAGAGACCCAGTACTTC. Its protein is CASSQIGQKETQYF.

The chain couples TRBV5-1 to TRBJ1-4; D is ambiguous. V lost 4 bases and J lost 0, with 10 bases in between. This CDR3 contains 15 residues. CDR1 and CDR2 from the germline V gene are SGHRS and YFSETQ. CDR3 DNA sequence: TGCGCCAGCAGCCCCGGGAGTGCAACTAATGAAAAACTGTTTTTT. Residues: CASSPGSATNEKLFF.